This T cell receptor (beta chain) emerged from a study of Ad26.COV2.S vaccination and SARS-CoV-2 variants. Study-wide context: Enrolled in COV1001, the donor was in the Ad26.COV2.S trial arm, which received the vaccine. Findings and limits, study-wide: It is possible that the TCR breadth and depth analyses underestimated the total T cell responses.

Profiled with immunoSEQ multiplex PCR; TCRdb holds only in-frame clones, not every one. The table includes around 270,000 clones, around nine tenths detected once. Treatment defined: over 15 received Ad26.COV2.S at low or high dose, single or two shots; a few received placebo; per-sample allocation not given. Sampling took place 63 days after the first vaccine or placebo injection. Expressing Wuhan-strain SARS-CoV-2 spike, an Ad26 vector served as the vaccine. A remark on this clone: Its matching antigen is unknown.

The CDR3 contains 13 residues. The V and J ends lost 10 bases and 4 bases respectively, with 14 bases between them. Per the germline V gene, CDR1 is ENHRY and CDR2 is SYGVKD. The clonotype comes from a person aged 18-60 years who received the Ad26.COV2.S COVID-19 vaccine or a placebo. This chain links TRBV10-3 with TRBJ2-1; D may be TRBD1 (5 bases). The source was peripheral blood, collected in a trial of Ad26.COV2.S vaccine versus placebo. CDR3 protein: CASLGVPYNEQFF. The CDR3 DNA reads TGTGCCAGTTTAGGGGTCCCTTACAATGAGCAGTTCTTC.